A single sample gave rise to the 31 T cell receptor beta chains below, sequenced in a study of neurological immune-mediated disorders. TCRdb reanalysed the 5' RACE reads using MiXCR and keeps one entry per CDR3 protein. Counted here are tens of thousands of distinct CDR3 sequences, around 3.6% occurring once; the ten biggest clones make up about 2.9%. The sequenced sample consisted of PBMCs. These receptors came from a woman between 50 and 59 years old with multiple sclerosis.

This clonotype was recorded at least ten times. The gene calls are TRBV20-1 and TRBJ2-7; the match to TRBD2 covers 8 bases. The CDR3 covers 14 residues. V trimming: 1 base; J trimming: 2 bases; junction bases outside the gene matches: 4. The germline gives CDR1 DFQATT, CDR2 SNEGSKA (reference sequence). This CDR3 reads CSARGVAGTYEQYF. The CDR3, as DNA: TGCAGTGCTAGAGGAGTAGCGGGGACCTACGAGCAGTACTTC.

This clonotype showed up just a few times. A much bigger clone sits one base away, suggesting this may be a read error. J is TRBJ2-3 and V is TRBV5-1; D possibly corresponds to TRBD2 (5 bases). CDR3 size: 15 residues. Trimming cost V 2 bases and J 8 bases, with 18 bases left between them. Germline CDR1 reads SGHRS; CDR2 reads YFSETQ. This CDR3 reads CASSFWLTPGGTQYF. CDR3 nucleotide sequence: TGCGCCAGCAGCTTCTGGTTAACCCCCGGAGGTACGCAGTATTTT.

This clonotype was detected ten times or more. V is TRBV20-1 and J is TRBJ2-3; TRBD2 aligns across 7 bases. Trimming at V came to 1 base and at J to 2 bases, leaving 9 bases not matched to a gene. This CDR3 has 16 amino acids. Germline V gives CDR1 DFQATT, CDR2 SNEGSKA (reference sequence). The CDR3: CSARATTGRATDTQYF. The CDR3 DNA is TGCAGTGCTAGAGCCACGACGGGGAGGGCCACAGATACGCAGTATTTT.

This clonotype was detected many times. The V and J genes are TRBV25-1 and TRBJ2-3, with TRBD1 identical over 7 bases. CDR1 and CDR2 from the germline V gene are MGHDK and SYGVNS. The CDR3 sequence is 16 residues long. V trimming: 1 base; J trimming: 4 bases; junction bases outside the gene matches: 8. The CDR3 spells CASSEWGQIGADTQYF. For the CDR3, the DNA is TGTGCCAGCAGTGAATGGGGACAGATCGGGGCAGATACGCAGTATTTT.

This clonotype was recorded many times. The chain combines TRBV7-9 with TRBJ2-5; D assignment may be TRBD1 or TRBD2 (5 bases each). Germline V gene data show CDR1 as SEHNR and CDR2 as FQNEAQ (reference sequence). V was trimmed by 7 bases and J by 2 bases, leaving 14 bases between them. This CDR3 comprises 14 residues. CDR3 amino acids: CASILSGGQETQYF. The CDR3 coding sequence is TGTGCCAGCATCCTAAGTGGGGGTCAAGAGACCCAGTACTTC.

This clonotype was detected many times. The gene calls are TRBV14 and TRBJ2-1; the D gene could be TRBD1 or TRBD2 (5 bases each). V was pared by 1 base and J by 0 bases, with 10 bases between. In germline, CDR1 is SGHDN, CDR2 FVKESK. This CDR3 region has 16 residues. CDR3 amino acids: CASSQVGDHSYNEQFF. The CDR3 DNA sequence: TGTGCCAGCAGCCAAGTGGGGGACCACTCCTACAATGAGCAGTTCTTC.

This clonotype occurred many times. The chain links TRBV20-1 to TRBJ2-1, with D tentatively TRBD2 (5 bases). The CDR3 spans 12 residues. The germline gives CDR1 DFQATT, CDR2 SNEGSKA (reference sequence). V was pared by 6 bases and J by 5 bases, with 11 bases between. The CDR3 sequence: CSATGEDNEQFF. CDR3 nucleotides: TGCAGTGCAACCGGGGAAGACAATGAGCAGTTCTTC.

This clonotype was detected ten times or more. This sequence joins TRBV12-3 or TRBV12-4 and TRBJ2-5; D remains unclear. There are 14 residues in the CDR3. V lost 6 bases and J 5 bases, leaving 16 bases between the germline ends. The DNA of the CDR3 is TGTGCCAGCAGCACGCTTAGCAAGATGGAGACCCAGTACTTC. Translated, it gives CASSTLSKMETQYF.

Only a few counts were recorded for this clonotype. The chain carries TRBV20-1 and TRBJ2-3; D might be TRBD2 (6 bases). The CDR3 runs 17 residues. The V gene lost 7 bases and the J gene lost 0 bases, with 23 bases spanning the gap. CDR1 is DFQATT, CDR2 SNEGSKA, per germline (reference sequence). In DNA form, the CDR3 reads TGCAGTGGATGGGACTTCGCCCCCGGGAAAAGCACAGATACGCAGTATTTT. Encoded protein: CSGWDFAPGKSTDTQYF.

In its sample, this clonotype was seen many times. The chain carries TRBV20-1 and TRBJ2-5; TRBD2 matches at 10 bases. Germline CDR1 is DFQATT and CDR2 is SNEGSKA (reference sequence). The trim removed 5 bases at V and 0 bases at J, leaving 9 bases unmatched. The CDR3 is 16 amino acids. CDR3 protein: CSASPGTSAYQETQYF. The CDR3 DNA reads as TGCAGTGCTTCTCCCGGGACTAGCGCGTACCAAGAGACCCAGTACTTC.

Many counts were recorded for this clonotype. The chain couples TRBV27 to TRBJ2-7; no reliable D call. Germline CDR1 and CDR2: MNHEY and SMNVEV (reference sequence). CDR3 size: 12 residues. Trimming pared 6 bases from V and 6 bases from J, leaving 12 bases between. CDR3: CASSPSWGEQYF. The DNA for the CDR3 is TGTGCCAGCAGCCCGTCGTGGGGCGAGCAGTACTTC.

This clonotype showed up just a few times. The chain couples TRBV29-1 to TRBJ1-6; D gene uncertain. The CDR3 length is 13 residues. Looked up from germline, CDR1 is SQVTM and CDR2 is ANQGSEA. Deletions cut 3 bases from V and 5 bases from J, with 8 bases between. The CDR3 nucleotides are TGCAGCGTTGACTGGGGTAATAATTCACCCCTCCACTTT. Its translation: CSVDWGNNSPLHF.

This clonotype was seen repeatedly, ten times or more. This CDR3 reads CASSVQQSLGTQYF. The CDR3 bases are TGTGCCAGCAGCGTCCAACAGAGTTTGGGGACCCAGTACTTC. The gene calls are TRBV9 and TRBJ2-5, with no clear D. Germline-derived CDR1 and CDR2 are SGDLS and YYNGEE. V was cut by 2 bases and J by 7 bases, with 15 bases left in between. This CDR3 has 14 residues.

This clonotype appeared many times. The chain combines TRBV9 with TRBJ2-2, with TRBD2 as a possible D gene (7 bases). Germline CDR1 is SGDLS and CDR2 is YYNGEE. The V end was cut by 0 bases, the J end by 4 bases, with 16 bases between. The length of the CDR3 is 17 residues. The CDR3 bases are TGTGCCAGCAGCGTAGCTCCGGGGGGCCTTAGCACCGGGGAGCTGTTTTTT. Protein product: CASSVAPGGLSTGELFF.

Ten or more counts support this clonotype. This rearrangement joins TRBV6-5 to TRBJ2-3, with 7 bases lining up with TRBD2. The CDR3 has 13 residues. The V gene end was trimmed by 10 bases and the J gene end by 3 bases; junction bases not matched to a gene: 7. CDR1 MNHEY and CDR2 SVGAGI come from the germline V gene. CDR3 loop: CATHWGGTDTQYF. The CDR3 DNA follows: TGTGCCACGCATTGGGGGGGTACAGATACGCAGTATTTT.

This clonotype was detected ten times or more. The chain is built from TRBV12-3 or TRBV12-4 and TRBJ1-1; D gene ambiguous. This CDR3 is 10 amino acids long. V was cut by 6 bases and J by 7 bases, with 6 bases left in between. The CDR3 coding sequence is TGTGCCAGCAGCCAGTTTGAAGCTTTCTTT. Its protein product is CASSQFEAFF.

This clonotype was detected many times. The CDR3 protein is CASRTAGTGTDTQYF. In DNA, the CDR3 is TGTGCCAGCAGAACGGCGGGGACAGGGACAGATACGCAGTATTTT. The V and J genes are TRBV12-3 or TRBV12-4 and TRBJ2-3; 9 positions match TRBD1. The J segment lost 3 bases and the V segment lost 6 bases, leaving 7 bases of the junction unmatched. The CDR3 spans 15 residues.

There are many counts of this clonotype. The gene calls are TRBV20-1 and TRBJ1-4, with 12 bases aligning to TRBD1. This CDR3 spans 13 amino acids. V trimming: 6 bases; J trimming: 6 bases; junction bases outside the gene matches: 2. Germline CDR1 is DFQATT and CDR2 is SNEGSKA (reference sequence). CDR3 sequence reads: CSAGQGADEKLFF. CDR3 sequence (DNA): TGCAGTGCGGGACAGGGGGCGGATGAAAAACTGTTTTTT.

In regard to this clonotype: Compared with germline, one end of the junction differs, possibly owing to a read error. This chain links TRBV5-1 with TRBJ1-6, with 9 bases identical to TRBD1. CDR1 SGHRS and CDR2 YFSETQ come from the germline V gene. The CDR3 spans 14 residues. CDR3 sequence: CASSFDRGNSTLNF. As DNA, the CDR3 is TGCGCCAGCAGCTTTGACAGGGGGAATTCAACCCTCAACTTT.

This clonotype has ten or more counts. The chain combines TRBV20-1 with TRBJ2-3, with D perhaps matching TRBD1 (5 bases). V was cut by 5 bases and J by 2 bases, with 17 bases left in between. The CDR3 consists of 15 residues. The V gene's germline CDR1 is DFQATT and CDR2 SNEGSKA (reference sequence). CDR3 region: CSAGADRRNTDTQYF. As DNA, the CDR3 is TGCAGTGCTGGGGCCGATCGACGGAACACAGATACGCAGTATTTT.

This clonotype was counted many times. The chain combines TRBV5-5 with TRBJ1-2, with 8 positions matching TRBD1. V shed 0 bases and J 5 bases; nucleotides not matched to a gene: 9. This CDR3 is built from 16 residues. From germline, CDR1 is SGHKS and CDR2 YYEKEE (reference sequence). CDR3 amino acids: CASSLEPGRQGYGYTF. The CDR3 DNA sequence: TGTGCCAGCAGCTTGGAGCCAGGACGACAGGGGTATGGCTACACCTTC.

This clonotype appeared a few times. A read error may explain this, as a much larger clone is one base away. V is TRBV28 and J is TRBJ1-2; D possibly corresponds to TRBD1 (5 bases). The CDR3 contains 12 residues. Germline V gives CDR1 MDHEN, CDR2 SYDVKM. The CDR3 sequence: CDSSLSGSGYTF. Written as DNA, the CDR3 is TGTGACAGCAGTTTATCAGGGTCTGGCTACACCTTC.

This clonotype has ten or more counts. A read error may account for a junction end that differs from germline. The chain links TRBV5-6 to TRBJ2-5, with D possibly TRBD1 on 5 matching bases. Germline assignment: CDR1 SGHDT and CDR2 YYEEEE. This CDR3 spans 15 amino acids. CDR3 DNA sequence: TGTGCCAGCAGCCCATACGCGGCCCCCTCGTCAGGGATTGCCTTC. As protein: CASSPYAAPSSGIAF.

This clonotype was detected ten times or more. The rearrangement links TRBV9 to TRBJ2-2; D is perhaps TRBD1 (6 bases). V lost 4 bases, J lost 3 bases, and 16 bases lay in between. Germline V gives CDR1 SGDLS, CDR2 YYNGEE. The CDR3 runs 16 residues. This chain's CDR3 is CASSISDRTDTGELFF. The DNA for the CDR3 is TGTGCCAGCAGCATATCAGACAGGACGGACACCGGGGAGCTGTTTTTT.

This clonotype was observed at least ten times. The chain recombines TRBV20-1 with TRBJ1-1; 7 bases match TRBD1. Looked up from germline, CDR1 is DFQATT and CDR2 is SNEGSKA (reference sequence). The CDR3 has 13 residues. The V gene end was trimmed by 6 bases and the J gene end by 4 bases; junction bases not matched to a gene: 8. The CDR3 protein is CSAWRGRGTEAFF. CDR3 nucleotide sequence: TGCAGTGCATGGAGGGGGCGAGGCACTGAAGCTTTCTTT.

This clonotype has a count of ten or more. The rearrangement joins TRBV7-2 to TRBJ2-5, with D perhaps TRBD2 (6 bases). Germline V lookup: CDR1 SGHTA, CDR2 FQGNSA. This CDR3 is 15 amino acids long. V was trimmed by 3 bases and J by 2 bases, leaving 13 bases between them. The DNA for the CDR3 is TGTGCCAGCAGCTTGTCCCGGGGGTTTCAAGAGACCCAGTACTTC. It yields the protein CASSLSRGFQETQYF.

This clonotype has ten or more counts. This chain uses TRBV6-5 with TRBJ2-1, with a possible D match to TRBD2 (7 bases). Germline CDR1 reads MNHEY; CDR2 reads SVGAGI. This CDR3 is 19 amino acids long. The V end lost 0 bases, the J end lost 7 bases, and 25 bases lay between the germline ends. The CDR3 sequence: CASSYSSVVRGGLRNEQFF. The CDR3 bases are TGTGCCAGCAGTTACTCGAGCGTGGTTCGCGGGGGCTTGAGGAATGAGCAGTTCTTC.

This clonotype has at least ten counts. The chain has TRBV20-1 and TRBJ1-1, with 7 bases identical to TRBD1. V gave up 6 bases and J gave up 7 bases; unmatched junction bases: 8. Germline V gene data show CDR1 as DFQATT and CDR2 as SNEGSKA (reference sequence). The CDR3 is made up of 12 amino acids. Here the CDR3 reads CSADRVLGEAFF. The CDR3 bases are TGCAGTGCCGACAGGGTGCTAGGTGAAGCTTTCTTT.

This clonotype was detected ten times or more. The rearrangement uses TRBV12-3 or TRBV12-4 and TRBJ2-7, with TRBD1 matching over 9 bases. The CDR3 length is 12 residues. The ends lost 6 bases at V and 4 bases at J; junction bases unmatched: 1. The CDR3: CASRDRGYEQYF. Written as DNA, the CDR3 is TGTGCCAGCAGGGACAGGGGTTACGAGCAGTACTTC.

This clonotype was recorded at least ten times. The chain is built from TRBV5-1 and TRBJ1-4; maybe TRBD1 (5 bases). This CDR3 spans 14 amino acids. Per the germline V gene, CDR1 is SGHRS and CDR2 is YFSETQ. Trimming took off 7 bases at V and 0 bases at J, with 10 bases between the two ends. This chain's CDR3 is CASARGSTNEKLFF. The CDR3 DNA follows: TGCGCCAGCGCGAGGGGCTCAACTAATGAAAAACTGTTTTTT.

This clonotype has at least ten counts. This rearrangement joins TRBV12-3 or TRBV12-4 to TRBJ1-1; D ambiguous. Trimming shortened V by 3 bases and J by 6 bases, and 8 bases separated the two germline ends. The CDR3 sequence is 12 residues long. In DNA, the CDR3 is TGTGCCAGCAGTTTCTATGGAGCTGAAGCTTTCTTT. As protein: CASSFYGAEAFF.